The rows below give T cell receptor beta chains drawn from one sample of a study of blood T cell repertoires in COVID-19. TCRdb keeps only in-frame clones here, not all; method: immunoSEQ multiplex PCR. The sample carries tens of thousands of clones, 70% to 85% recorded once. The sequencing sample was made of peripheral blood. The receptors were sampled from a human donor in a cohort sampled during active COVID-19. Each CDR3 is given with its conserved first and last residue. D genes are given only for firm matches. Part of the rows lack a size; the others show once, few, many or a class for expanded clones.

cdr3_aa clone_size j_call d_call v_call
CASSLGSEGQETQYF once TRBJ2-5 NA TRBV11-3
CASSYAGNTDTQYF NA TRBJ2-3 NA TRBV7-2
CASSLTSGSIEQYF few TRBJ2-7 TRBD2 TRBV6-6
CASSPDRGRNTEAFF NA TRBJ1-1 TRBD1 TRBV7-8
CASRGGATDTQYF NA TRBJ2-3 TRBD2 TRBV28
CASSPPNPGHTDTQYF NA TRBJ2-3 NA TRBV2
CASSQDGVAGYTGELFF few TRBJ2-2 TRBD2 TRBV4-3
CASSQQGRAYEQYF NA TRBJ2-7 NA TRBV10-1
CASSFGRTGTQETQYF NA TRBJ2-5 NA TRBV5-5
CASSRDRAYGYTF NA TRBJ1-2 TRBD1 TRBV7-2
CATQGLARNNEQFF NA TRBJ2-1 TRBD2 TRBV28
CASSGSTGKYSEAFF NA TRBJ1-1 TRBD1 TRBV9